Below, 15 T cell receptor beta chains from the same sample are listed, as sequenced in a study of T cell responses to AZD1222 COVID-19 vaccine (dated by TCRdb to the early 2020s). Libraries were constructed by the immunoSEQ multiplex PCR assay. Not all clones reach the TCRdb copy of this immuneACCESS table, which keeps in-frame sequences only. Checked studies attribute under half of the gap to unresolved V genes and leave the rest unexplained. The sample table contains about 140,000 clones; only one count was recorded for around 93% of them. Approximately 5.4% of the sample comes from the top ten. The intended sense of this specimen's time point label: baseline before first vaccination. The sequencing here drew on peripheral blood, taken on day 0 of AZD1222 vaccination. The receptors were sampled from an adult in good health.

V and J are TRBV5-1 and TRBJ2-6; 10 bases fit TRBD1. Unmatched junction bases numbered 5, after V lost 0 bases and J lost 2 bases. Germline loops: CDR1 SGHRS, CDR2 YFSETQ. The length of the CDR3 is 18 residues. DNA for the CDR3: TGCGCCAGCAGCTTGGCCGACAGGGGGCTGGCTGGGGCCAACGTCCTGACTTTC. As protein: CASSLADRGLAGANVLTF. Together with reference TRBV5-1 and TRBJ2-6, the CDR3 gives the full variable domain: KAGVTQTPRYLIKTRGQQVTLSCSPISGHRSVSWYQQTPGQGLQFLFEYFSETQRNKGNFPGRFSGRQFSNSRSEMNVSTLELGDSALYLCASSLADRGLAGANVLTFGAGSRLTVL.

This chain links TRBV30 with TRBJ1-1; 9 bases align to TRBD1. Germline V gene sequence: CDR1 GTSNPN, CDR2 SVGIG (reference sequence). CDR3 length equals 14 residues. J was trimmed by 5 bases and V by 2 bases; bases with no gene match: 6. The CDR3 loop reads CAWSSDRGVTEAFF. The CDR3, as DNA: TGTGCCTGGAGTTCTGACAGGGGGGTTACTGAAGCTTTCTTT.

The V gene is TRBV19, the J gene TRBJ1-2; 7 bases map to TRBD1. The V gene end was trimmed by 7 bases and the J gene end by 4 bases; junction bases not matched to a gene: 6. The CDR3 has 13 residues. Per the germline V gene, CDR1 is LNHDA and CDR2 is SQIVND (reference sequence). CDR3: CASTDRQGYGYTF. The DNA of the CDR3 is TGTGCCAGTACTGACAGACAGGGCTATGGCTACACCTTC.

Of note for this clone: The sample has other DNA sequences that encode this CDR3 too. The J gene is TRBJ1-3, the V gene TRBV5-1; TRBD1 is a possible D gene (5 bases). The ends were cut back, 0 bases at V and 0 bases at J, with 7 bases in the middle. The CDR3 totals 15 residues. Germline-derived CDR1 and CDR2 are SGHRS and YFSETQ. The CDR3 nucleotides are TGCGCCAGCAGCTTGGGACAGAGCTCTGGAAACACCATATATTTT. Residues: CASSLGQSSGNTIYF.

This CDR3 reads CASSLGPSSGNTIYF. The CDR3 DNA is TGCGCCAGCAGCCTGGGTCCGAGCTCTGGAAACACCATATATTTT. The chain is built from TRBV4-1 and TRBJ1-3, with unresolved D. CDR3 length: 15 amino acids. Trimming removed 4 bases from V and 0 bases from J, with 10 bases in between. CDR1 is MGHRA and CDR2 is YSYEKL in the germline V gene.

The rearrangement joins TRBV6-5 to TRBJ2-7; no reliable D call. V lost 5 bases and J lost 2, with 10 bases in between. This CDR3 is 13 amino acids long. Germline CDR1 is MNHEY and CDR2 is SVGAGI. The DNA for the CDR3 is TGTGCCAGCAGTATCGGATCGCCCTACGAGCAGTACTTC. Amino acids: CASSIGSPYEQYF.

The V call is TRBV19, the J call TRBJ2-1; D tentatively fits TRBD1 or TRBD2 (6 bases each). Germline V lookup: CDR1 LNHDA, CDR2 SQIVND (reference sequence). V shed 8 bases and J shed 5 bases, with 16 bases lying between them. CDR3 length: 14 amino acids. This CDR3 reads CASLGLGGHNEQFF. In DNA, the CDR3 is TGTGCCAGTCTAGGACTTGGGGGGCACAATGAGCAGTTCTTC.

This clone was picked up one time. The CDR3: CASSSGRPNEKLFF. As DNA, the CDR3 is TGCGCCAGCAGCTCGGGACGGCCTAATGAAAAACTGTTTTTT. The chain combines TRBV5-1 with TRBJ1-4, with D perhaps matching TRBD1 (5 bases). The germline V gene encodes CDR1 SGHRS and CDR2 YFSETQ. This CDR3 comprises 14 residues. Trimming shortened V by 3 bases and J by 3 bases, and 9 bases separated the two germline ends.

The chain carries TRBV29-1 and TRBJ2-5, with 11 positions matching TRBD1. This CDR3 comprises 15 residues. Germline CDR1 is SQVTM and CDR2 is ANQGSEA. V dropped 1 base and J dropped 5; count of bases not matched to a gene: 6. CDR3 sequence: CSVEADRGRRETQYF. The CDR3 nucleotides are TGCAGCGTTGAAGCGGACAGGGGGCGCCGGGAGACCCAGTACTTC.

The V and J genes are TRBV2 and TRBJ1-1; D is ambiguous. The germline V gene encodes CDR1 SNHLY and CDR2 FYNNEI. The V end was cut by 7 bases, the J end by 11 bases, with 14 bases between. There are 11 residues in the CDR3. This CDR3 reads CASIGILGAFF. CDR3 nucleotide sequence: TGTGCCAGCATCGGGATTTTAGGGGCTTTCTTT.

The rearrangement links TRBV6-1 to TRBJ1-5; possibly TRBD1 for D (5 bases). This CDR3 has 17 amino acids. Germline CDR1 is MNHNS and CDR2 is SASEGT. Trimming stripped 3 bases from V and 7 bases from J, with 22 bases between. The CDR3 bases are TGTGCCAGCAGTGAGGGTCTCGCGTCAGGGAAAAACCAGCCCCAGCATTTT. Protein product: CASSEGLASGKNQPQHF.

The chain links TRBV4-3 to TRBJ2-3, with 7 bases identical to TRBD1. V shed 0 bases, J shed 3 bases, and the junction held 6 bases outside the gene matches. CDR1 is LGHNA, CDR2 YSLEER, per germline. There are 16 residues in the CDR3. The DNA for the CDR3 is TGCGCCAGCAGCCAAGATCGAAAGGGGGCGACAGATACGCAGTATTTT. Amino acids: CASSQDRKGATDTQYF.

The rearrangement links TRBV5-4 to TRBJ2-6; D perhaps matches TRBD2 (6 bases). Per germline, CDR1 SGHNT and CDR2 YYREEE (reference sequence). The CDR3 loop spans 15 amino acids. V lost 5 bases and J 1 base, leaving 10 bases between the germline ends. The CDR3, as DNA: TGTGCCAGCAGGCCGGGGGTATCTGGGGCCAACGTCCTGACTTTC. Encoded protein: CASRPGVSGANVLTF.

The rearrangement uses TRBV6-5 and TRBJ2-3, with TRBD2 identical over 9 bases. V was pared by 6 bases and J by 0 bases, with 4 bases of the junction left unmatched. The germline gives CDR1 MNHEY, CDR2 SVGAGI. There are 15 residues in the CDR3. The CDR3 nucleotides read TGTGCCAGCAGCCGACTAGCGGAGAGCACAGATACGCAGTATTTT. It is translated as CASSRLAESTDTQYF.

This rearrangement joins TRBV7-6 to TRBJ2-7, with 10 bases matching TRBD1. The ends lost 3 bases at V and 5 bases at J; junction bases unmatched: 4. Germline values: CDR1 SGHVS, CDR2 FNYEAQ. The CDR3 extends over 14 amino acids. CDR3 residues: CASSFGTGVNEQYF. The DNA for the CDR3 is TGTGCCAGCAGCTTCGGGACAGGGGTCAACGAGCAGTACTTC.